The 26 T cell receptor delta chains presented below share a single source sample, sequenced in a study of gamma-delta T cells after stem cell transplantation. TCRdb re-called the RT-PCR reads with CATT. Here the sample spans approximately 1,600 delta-chain clones, over 8% being singletons. The sequenced material came from gamma-delta T cells. The receptors originated from a human donor. It is not recorded whose cells these are; they may come from a transplant donor.

This clone was seen a handful of times. With a far larger clone one base away, a read error is the likely cause. This sequence joins TRDV2 and TRDJ1; TRDD3 agrees at 12 bases. CDR1 and CDR2 from the germline V gene are GEAIGNYY and EKD. The CDR3 extends over 19 amino acids. The V segment lost 0 bases and the J segment 0 bases; nucleotides outside the gene matches: 10. The CDR3 protein is CACDTVPSGGYEYTDKLIF. The CDR3 bases are TGTGCCTGTGACACCGTACCGTCTGGGGGATACGAGTACACCGATAAACTCATCTTT.

Only a few counts were recorded for this clone. The V gene is TRDV2, the J gene TRDJ1, with TRDD3 matching over 9 bases. CDR1 and CDR2 from the germline V gene are GEAIGNYY and EKD. With V trimmed by 2 bases and J by 2 bases, 2 bases remained unmatched. This CDR3 comprises 14 residues. The CDR3 loop is CACDRLGDTDKLIF. In nucleotides, the CDR3 is TGTGCCTGTGACAGGCTGGGGGATACCGATAAACTCATCTTT.

By sample share, this clone is medium-sized. V gene TRDV2 combines with J gene TRDJ1, with 7 bases lining up with TRDD3. CDR3 length: 16 residues. V gave up 1 base and J gave up 0 bases; unmatched junction bases: 7. Germline V gene lookup returns CDR1 GEAIGNYY and CDR2 EKD. This CDR3 is CACDTLGDSYTDKLIF. The CDR3 DNA follows: TGTGCCTGTGACACACTTGGGGATAGTTACACCGATAAACTCATCTTT.

The sample holds a few counts of this clone. With a much larger clone just one base away, this may be a read error. The sample holds other DNA sequences that translate to the same CDR3. This chain uses TRDV2 with TRDJ1; D is possibly TRDD3 (5 bases). Germline values: CDR1 GEAIGNYY, CDR2 EKD. Trimming left V 0 bases short and J 8 bases short, with 21 bases between. This CDR3 contains 16 residues. The CDR3 DNA reads TGTGCCTGTGACACCTTGACTGGATCCCACAGCGACAAACTCATCTTT. It translates to CACDTLTGSHSDKLIF.

This clone was counted only a few times. A read error may be the cause here, since a much bigger clone is one base away. The gene calls are TRDV2 and TRDJ3; D not resolved. CDR3 size: 19 residues. Trimming pared 5 bases from V and 5 bases from J, leaving 24 bases between. Germline V gene data show CDR1 as GEAIGNYY and CDR2 as EKD. The DNA of the CDR3 is TGTGCCTGTGGCGCCACGGAAGGGCCACGCGTCCGGGACACCCGACAGATGTTTTTC. It specifies CACGATEGPRVRDTRQMFF.

This clone ranks as medium-sized. The V gene is TRDV2, the J gene TRDJ1; 11 nucleotides agree with TRDD3. The germline gives CDR1 GEAIGNYY, CDR2 EKD. The CDR3 sequence is 19 residues long. The V and J ends lost 3 bases and 0 bases, in that order; junction bases with no gene match: 14. The CDR3 region is CACDSPFGGYAEDTDKLIF. The CDR3 DNA follows: TGTGCCTGTGACTCCCCTTTTGGGGGATACGCGGAGGACACCGATAAACTCATCTTT.

Turning to this clone: This may come from a read error, since a much larger clone is one base off. This chain joins TRDV2 and TRDJ1; D is possibly TRDD3 (6 bases). The CDR3 has 17 residues. Trimming pared 3 bases from V and 0 bases from J, leaving 19 bases between. Germline CDR1 is GEAIGNYY and CDR2 is EKD. The CDR3 sequence is CACDPALGGEYTDKLIF. As DNA, the CDR3 is TGTGCCTGTGACCCTGCCCTAGGGGGGGAGTACACCGATAAACTCATCTTT.

This clone showed up just a few times. This specimen includes other DNA sequences encoding the same CDR3. This rearrangement joins TRDV2 to TRDJ1, with D hard to call. V was shortened by 0 bases and J by 0 bases, with 19 bases between the two germline ends. CDR1 is GEAIGNYY, CDR2 EKD, per germline. The CDR3 loop spans 18 amino acids. CDR3 coding DNA: TGTGCCTGTGACACCCTCCGGAATACCGACTTCGACACCGATAAACTCATCTTT. Its protein product is CACDTLRNTDFDTDKLIF.

V gene TRDV2 combines with J gene TRDJ3, with 10 bases lining up with TRDD3. The V gene's germline CDR1 is GEAIGNYY and CDR2 EKD. Germline trimming cut 3 bases from V and 2 bases from J; bases unmatched to any gene: 15. The CDR3 extends over 21 amino acids. The CDR3 region has the DNA TGTGCCTGTGACGCCGGGGGACTGGGGGATGCTCGGACCTGGGACACCCGACAGATGTTTTTC. Protein sequence: CACDAGGLGDARTWDTRQMFF.

Remarks on this clone: For this DNA, TCRdb reports the protein of a much larger clone, which diverges at residue 3, most likely from a read error; the protein presented here is translated directly from the DNA. V is TRDV2 and J is TRDJ1; 8 nucleotides agree with TRDD3. The trim removed 8 bases at V and 0 bases at J, leaving 13 bases unmatched. Germline loops: CDR1 GEAIGNYY, CDR2 EKD. This CDR3 has 16 amino acids. The CDR3 loop is CAYEGLLGIHTDKLIF. The CDR3 bases are TGTGCCTATGAAGGGTTACTGGGGATACACACCGATAAACTCATCTTT.

With respect to this clone: This may stem from a read error, because a much larger clone lies one nucleotide away. The genes are TRDV2 and TRDJ1; D is possibly TRDD3 (6 bases). Germline V lookup: CDR1 GEAIGNYY, CDR2 EKD. This CDR3 region has 15 residues. V was cut by 3 bases and J by 0 bases, with 13 bases left in between. CDR3 bases: TGTGCCTGTGACCCCGTGGGGGCATACACCGATAAACTCATCTTT. The encoded protein is CACDPVGAYTDKLIF.

A note on this clone: A far more abundant clone sits one base away, making this likely a read error. V gene TRDV2 combines with J gene TRDJ1; 9 positions agree with TRDD3. This CDR3 contains 18 residues. The ends lost 4 bases at V and 0 bases at J; junction bases unmatched: 14. Germline lookup yields CDR1 GEAIGNYY and CDR2 EKD. CDR3 coding DNA: TGTGCCTGTGAGCGACTGGGGGACAGCCTAGATAACACCGATAAACTCATCTTT. It translates to CACERLGDSLDNTDKLIF.

This clone was observed a handful of times. The TCRdb record carries a much larger clone's protein, which differs from this DNA's translation at residue 4; a read error is the likely cause, and the protein listed here is the DNA translation. The genes are TRDV2 and TRDJ1; 11 bases are shared with TRDD3. The germline V gene encodes CDR1 GEAIGNYY and CDR2 EKD. With 5 bases clipped from V and 5 bases from J, the junction kept 6 bases outside the gene matches. The CDR3 covers 14 residues. The CDR3 DNA reads as TGTGCCTGTGGCAAAATGGGGGATACGGATAAACTCATCTTT. Residues: CACGKMGDTDKLIF.

This clone has just a few counts. Relative to the germline gene, one junction end is altered; a read error may explain this. The chain joins TRDV2 to TRDJ1, with 8 nucleotides matching TRDD3. This CDR3 comprises 20 residues. The germline gives CDR1 GEAIGNYY, CDR2 EKD. The CDR3 DNA is TGTGCCCGTGACAAGGTGGGATACGCCCCGTCGAACCAGTACACCGATAAACTCATCTTT. Translation: CARDKVGYAPSNQYTDKLIF.

This clone is deemed medium-sized. V gene TRDV2 combines with J gene TRDJ1, with 7 bases aligning to TRDD3. The CDR3 covers 14 residues. Germline V gene lookup returns CDR1 GEAIGNYY and CDR2 EKD. The J segment lost 4 bases and the V segment lost 3 bases, leaving 7 bases of the junction unmatched. The CDR3 DNA is TGTGCCTGTGACGGGATGGGGGAAAACGATAAACTCATCTTT. This translates into CACDGMGENDKLIF.

Comment on this clone: This probably arose from a read error, given a far larger clone one base away. The same CDR3 arises from other DNA sequences in this sample as well. The chain combines TRDV2 with TRDJ2; no clear D gene. The length of the CDR3 is 16 residues. Germline V gives CDR1 GEAIGNYY, CDR2 EKD. The DNA of the CDR3 is TGTGCCTGTGACAGTGTGGCCCCCCGGCGGGCAGCGCAACTCTTCTTT. Its protein product is CACDSVAPRRAAQLFF.

This clone was seen more than once but under ten times. A read error may explain this, as a much larger clone is one base away. The same CDR3 arises from other DNA sequences in this sample as well. The chain joins TRDV2 to TRDJ1; TRDD3 aligns across 7 bases. Germline V gene data show CDR1 as GEAIGNYY and CDR2 as EKD. This CDR3 region has 18 residues. J was trimmed by 0 bases and V by 0 bases; bases with no gene match: 12. In nucleotides, the CDR3 is TGTGCCTGTGACACCGTATCTGGGGGGTACGCGAACACCGATAAACTCATCTTT. It translates to CACDTVSGGYANTDKLIF.

Sample share makes this clone medium-sized. This chain uses TRDV2 with TRDJ1, with a weak D call TRDD3 (6 bases). There are 17 residues in the CDR3. Germline V CDR1 and CDR2: GEAIGNYY, EKD. V was cut by 7 bases and J by 1 base, with 24 bases left in between. The CDR3 nucleotides are TGTGCCTGCAATCTACTATCGGGGGAAATCTTCACCGATAAACTCATCTTT. Translation gives CACNLLSGEIFTDKLIF.

This clone was observed a handful of times. This clone may be a read error of a much larger clone one base away. V gene TRDV2 combines with J gene TRDJ1; D is unclear. Trimming removed 3 bases at V and 4 bases at J, with 26 bases between. Germline V gives CDR1 GEAIGNYY, CDR2 EKD. The CDR3 extends over 18 amino acids. CDR3 nucleotide sequence: TGTGCCTGTGACGTCCTGGACTTAGTCCCCACCGCACTCGATAAACTCATCTTT. It specifies CACDVLDLVPTALDKLIF.

In its sample, this clone is medium-sized. A much larger clone sits a single nucleotide away, making a read error possible. Other DNA sequences within the sample encode an identical CDR3. This chain links TRDV2 with TRDJ1; 8 bases are a match to TRDD3. The CDR3 length is 21 residues. V lost 0 bases and J lost 4; bases outside the gene matches: 24. Germline V gene data show CDR1 as GEAIGNYY and CDR2 as EKD. The CDR3 DNA reads as TGTGCCTGTGACACCGTACGTAACCTGGGGGAGGCTGGGGAACACAACGATAAACTCATCTTT. This translates into CACDTVRNLGEAGEHNDKLIF.

The V and J genes are TRDV2 and TRDJ1; 11 positions match TRDD3. CDR1 and CDR2 from the germline V gene are GEAIGNYY and EKD. The CDR3 runs 16 residues. After removal of 4 bases from V and 3 bases from J, the junction contained 9 bases not matched to a gene. CDR3 nucleotides: TGTGCCTGTGAGGGTCTGGGGGATACCCCAGCCGATAAACTCATCTTT. Translation gives CACEGLGDTPADKLIF.

Comment on this clone: This likely traces to a read error, being one base from a far larger clone. The rearrangement uses TRDV2 and TRDJ1; 9 bases match TRDD3. Germline V gives CDR1 GEAIGNYY, CDR2 EKD. The CDR3 has 17 amino acids. The junction had 12 bases not matched to a gene; V was cut back by 5 bases and J by 0 bases. CDR3 region: CACAHLGGDTYTDKLIF. CDR3 DNA: TGTGCCTGTGCCCATTTGGGGGGGGATACATACACCGATAAACTCATCTTT.

This clone was picked up a small number of times. With a much larger clone just one base away, this may be a read error. The chain has TRDV2 and TRDJ3; TRDD3 is a possible D gene (6 bases). From germline, CDR1 is GEAIGNYY and CDR2 EKD. This CDR3 contains 18 residues. Deletions cut 0 bases from V and 0 bases from J, with 11 bases between. The CDR3 DNA reads TGTGCCTGTGACACCTGGGGGGACGGCTCCTGGGACACCCGACAGATGTTTTTC. Translating it yields CACDTWGDGSWDTRQMFF.

This clone was counted only a few times. With a far larger clone one base away, a read error is the likely cause. Additional DNA sequences in this sample encode the identical CDR3. This chain uses TRDV2 with TRDJ1; 11 nucleotides line up with TRDD3. This CDR3 is 20 amino acids long. CDR1 is GEAIGNYY and CDR2 is EKD in the germline V gene. The CDR3 DNA reads TGTGCCTGTGACCTAGTACTGGGGGATAATAATGCCCCCTACACCGATAAACTCATCTTC. This codes for CACDLVLGDNNAPYTDKLIF.

By proportion, this clone is large. At the DNA level, this CDR3 is encoded by other sequences in the same sample as well. V usage is TRDV2 and J usage is TRDJ1, with D possibly matching TRDD3 (6 bases). CDR3 size: 16 residues. Trimming removed 4 bases from V and 4 bases from J, with 21 bases in between. Germline assignment: CDR1 GEAIGNYY and CDR2 EKD. The CDR3: CACESVQMGVDDKLIF. The CDR3 DNA reads as TGTGCCTGTGAATCCGTACAAATGGGGGTGGACGATAAACTCATCTTT.

Sample share makes this clone medium-sized (0.01 to 0.1%). The chain is built from TRDV2 and TRDJ1; TRDD3 matches at 11 bases. In germline, CDR1 is GEAIGNYY, CDR2 EKD. CDR3 length: 20 amino acids. The V segment lost 0 bases and the J segment 0 bases; nucleotides outside the gene matches: 14. DNA of the CDR3: TGTGCCTGTGACACCGTAGCATCCACTGGGGGATATGGCCACACCGATAAACTCATCTTT. This encodes CACDTVASTGGYGHTDKLIF.